These 24 T cell receptor beta chains were all obtained from the same sample, sequenced in a study of OX40 agonist ivuxolimab in advanced cancers. Here immunoSEQ multiplex PCR was the method, and the copy in TCRdb shows in-frame clones only, minus some. The sample consists of 80,000 to 95,000 clones, 80% to 90% of them appearing once. The sample in question was CD4+ or CD8+ T cells sorted from blood, obtained in a trial of the OX40 agonist ivuxolimab. Source of these receptors: an adult with an advanced solid tumor such as melanoma, head and neck, liver or kidney cancer.

This clone has only one observation. The chain joins TRBV7-3 to TRBJ2-7; D might be TRBD1 or TRBD2, each matching 5 bases. Looked up from germline, CDR1 is SGHTA and CDR2 is FQGTGA. The CDR3 sequence is 15 residues long. Trimming left V 2 bases short and J 0 bases short, with 11 bases between. This CDR3 is CASSLGDGDSYEQYF. Written as DNA, the CDR3 is TGTGCCAGCAGCTTAGGGGACGGGGACTCCTACGAGCAGTACTTC. The complete variable domain, with remaining parts taken from reference TRBV7-3 and TRBJ2-7, reads GAGVSQTPSNKVTEKGKYVELRCDPISGHTALYWYRQSLGQGPEFLIYFQGTGAADDSGLPNDRFFAVRPEGSVSTLKIQRTERGDSAVYLCASSLGDGDSYEQYFGPGTRLTVT.

V usage is TRBV7-2 and J usage is TRBJ1-1; maybe TRBD1 (5 bases). The CDR3 covers 14 residues. Germline V gene lookup returns CDR1 SGHTA and CDR2 FQGNSA. The V gene lost 1 base and the J gene lost 1 base, with 7 bases spanning the gap. For the CDR3, the DNA is TGTGCCAGCAGCTTAGGCGGGGGGAACACTGAAGCTTTCTTT. Its protein is CASSLGGGNTEAFF.

V is TRBV30 and J is TRBJ1-2, with D uncertain. The V and J ends lost 4 bases and 3 bases respectively, with 12 bases between them. The V gene's germline CDR1 is GTSNPN and CDR2 SVGIG (reference sequence). The CDR3 length is 13 residues. CDR3 bases: TGTGCCTGGATTTACGGGGTTGACTATGGCTACACCTTC. It yields the protein CAWIYGVDYGYTF.

The chain carries TRBV28 and TRBJ2-1; 12 positions agree with TRBD1. V lost 1 base and J lost 7; bases outside the gene matches: 5. This CDR3 comprises 16 residues. The V gene's germline CDR1 is MDHEN and CDR2 SYDVKM. The CDR3 DNA is TGTGCCAGCAGTTTATCGGGACAGGGGGCTAAAAATGAGCAGTTCTTC. It encodes CASSLSGQGAKNEQFF.

This rearrangement joins TRBV15 to TRBJ1-3; the D is unclear. Germline loops: CDR1 LNHNV, CDR2 YYDKDF (reference sequence). The V end lost 2 bases, the J end lost 1 base, and 6 bases lay between the germline ends. The CDR3 length is 14 residues. CDR3 region: CATSRRASGNTIYF. For the CDR3, the DNA is TGTGCCACCAGCAGAAGGGCTTCTGGAAACACCATATATTTT.

The chain combines TRBV18 with TRBJ2-2; TRBD2 aligns across 10 bases. The trim removed 10 bases at V and 5 bases at J, leaving 10 bases unmatched. There are 15 residues in the CDR3. Germline CDR1 and CDR2: KGHSH and LQKENI. The CDR3, as DNA: TGTGCCACTCCCCCAGCGGGGGGGCCAACCGGGGAGCTGTTTTTT. Residues: CATPPAGGPTGELFF.

The chain uses TRBV19 and TRBJ2-6; the D is unclear. Germline values: CDR1 LNHDA, CDR2 SQIVND (reference sequence). This CDR3 is 15 amino acids long. V lost 5 bases and J 4 bases, leaving 12 bases between the germline ends. The CDR3 is CASSEAGEGANVLTF. CDR3 DNA sequence: TGTGCCAGTAGTGAGGCAGGAGAAGGGGCCAACGTCCTGACTTTC.

The chain couples TRBV7-2 to TRBJ2-3; D is unclear. CDR1 and CDR2 from the germline V gene are SGHTA and FQGNSA. V was trimmed by 7 bases and J by 4 bases, leaving 15 bases between them. CDR3 length: 14 amino acids. CDR3 DNA: TGTGCCAGCACACGCTTAGCCAAGGCAGATACGCAGTATTTT. As protein: CASTRLAKADTQYF.

This chain's CDR3 is CASTQRDLTDTQYF. The CDR3 nucleotides read TGTGCCAGCACCCAGAGGGACCTCACAGATACGCAGTATTTT. The chain recombines TRBV2 with TRBJ2-3; the D gene could be TRBD1 or TRBD2 (5 bases each). The V end was cut by 7 bases, the J end by 2 bases, with 13 bases between. Germline-derived CDR1 and CDR2 are SNHLY and FYNNEI. This CDR3 comprises 14 residues.

The chain joins TRBV6-1 to TRBJ1-2; D call uncertain. The V end lost 5 bases, the J end lost 8 bases, and 12 bases lay between the germline ends. This CDR3 spans 12 amino acids. Germline V CDR1 and CDR2: MNHNS, SASEGT. For the CDR3, the DNA is TGTGCCAGCAGTAACGCGGCGAAAGGCTACACCTTC. It specifies CASSNAAKGYTF.

The chain has TRBV2 and TRBJ1-4; unclear D gene. This CDR3 is built from 15 residues. Trimming stripped 1 base from V and 7 bases from J, with 13 bases between. Germline V gene sequence: CDR1 SNHLY, CDR2 FYNNEI. The CDR3 reads CASSEVRPRGEKLFF. CDR3 sequence (DNA): TGTGCCAGCAGTGAAGTCCGCCCGCGGGGTGAAAAACTGTTTTTT. The whole variable domain, remainder taken from reference TRBV2 and TRBJ1-4, is EPEVTQTPSHQVTQMGQEVILRCVPISNHLYFYWYRQILGQKVEFLVSFYNNEISEKSEIFDDQFSVERPDGSNFTLKIRSTKLEDSAMYFCASSEVRPRGEKLFFGSGTQLSVL.

J is TRBJ2-7 and V is TRBV2; TRBD1 is a possible D gene (6 bases). The CDR3 length is 14 residues. Trimming left V 6 bases short and J 0 bases short, with 12 bases between. Germline lookup yields CDR1 SNHLY and CDR2 FYNNEI. CDR3 DNA sequence: TGTGCCAGCAGACCCGGGACACGCTCCTACGAGCAGTACTTC. As protein: CASRPGTRSYEQYF.

The chain employs TRBV7-8 and TRBJ2-3; perhaps TRBD1 as D (5 bases). The CDR3 runs to 14 residues. Trimming took 5 bases from V and 0 from J, leaving 9 bases between them. Germline V CDR1 and CDR2: SGHVS, FQNEAQ. Here the CDR3 reads CASSPGASTDTQYF. CDR3 bases: TGTGCCAGCAGCCCTGGGGCTAGCACAGATACGCAGTATTTT.

Here the CDR3 reads CASSITANTEAFF. CDR3 sequence (DNA): TGTGCCAGTAGTATCACAGCAAACACTGAAGCTTTCTTT. V usage is TRBV19 and J usage is TRBJ1-1; D is unresolved. CDR1 is LNHDA, CDR2 SQIVND, per germline (reference sequence). This CDR3 is 13 amino acids long. V was clipped by 3 bases and J by 2 bases, with 7 bases between them.

The V call is TRBV5-5, the J call TRBJ2-5; a weak D match, TRBD2 (6 bases). Germline V gives CDR1 SGHKS, CDR2 YYEKEE (reference sequence). CDR3 length: 13 residues. Trimming took off 0 bases at V and 7 bases at J, with 10 bases between the two ends. The CDR3 is CASSLGGDGTQYF. CDR3 nucleotides: TGTGCCAGCAGCTTGGGCGGGGATGGGACCCAGTACTTC.

This chain links TRBV7-3 with TRBJ2-2, with 7 bases matching TRBD2. The CDR3 extends over 16 amino acids. Trimming cost V 1 base and J 6 bases; bases outside gene matches: 8. Germline V gene sequence: CDR1 SGHTA, CDR2 FQGTGA. DNA for the CDR3: TGTGCCAGCAGCTTAAACGGCGGGGGTTCCTCCGGGGAGCTGTTTTTT. It codes for CASSLNGGGSSGELFF.

The chain joins TRBV30 to TRBJ1-6, with D tentatively TRBD1 (5 bases). This CDR3 is 13 amino acids long. Per the germline V gene, CDR1 is GTSNPN and CDR2 is SVGIG (reference sequence). Trimming removed 0 bases from V and 9 bases from J, with 9 bases in between. CDR3 coding DNA: TGTGCCTGGAGTGTACAGGTGCGTTCACCCCTCCACTTT. This translates into CAWSVQVRSPLHF.

The chain couples TRBV29-1 to TRBJ2-1; D may match TRBD1 or TRBD2 (5 bases each). The ends were cut back, 4 bases at V and 5 bases at J, with 12 bases in the middle. The CDR3 has 13 amino acids. The germline V gene encodes CDR1 SQVTM and CDR2 ANQGSEA. The CDR3 region has the DNA TGCAGCGTTGGGGGACCCCTCCACAATGAGCAGTTCTTC. This sequence encodes CSVGGPLHNEQFF.

A single count supports this clone. The CDR3 sequence is CAWSAETGGATDTQYF. For the CDR3, the DNA is TGTGCCTGGAGTGCCGAGACAGGGGGCGCAACAGATACGCAGTATTTT. The rearrangement uses TRBV30 and TRBJ2-3; the match to TRBD1 covers 10 bases. Germline CDR1 and CDR2: GTSNPN and SVGIG (reference sequence). The V gene end was trimmed by 1 base and the J gene end by 3 bases; junction bases not matched to a gene: 7. CDR3 size: 16 residues.

J is TRBJ2-3 and V is TRBV9; possibly TRBD1 for D (5 bases). The germline CDR1 and CDR2 sequences are SGDLS and YYNGEE. The V end lost 4 bases, the J end lost 1 base, and 16 bases lay between the germline ends. The CDR3 has 16 residues. Written as DNA, the CDR3 is TGTGCCAGCAGCTCCCCATTGGTGGGGCGCACAGATACGCAGTATTTT. Its translation: CASSSPLVGRTDTQYF.

This clone was found once. V and J are TRBV28 and TRBJ1-4; D is undetermined. The V gene lost 7 bases and the J gene lost 3 bases, with 21 bases spanning the gap. The germline CDR1 and CDR2 sequences are MDHEN and SYDVKM. This CDR3 has 17 residues. As DNA, the CDR3 is TGTGCCAGCACCCAACCCCGGGATTTAAGGGCTAATGAAAAACTGTTTTTT. It translates to CASTQPRDLRANEKLFF.

The chain has TRBV23-1 and TRBJ1-2, with D perhaps matching TRBD1 (6 bases). TRBV23-1 is filed as an ORF, its function uncertain. Deletions cut 2 bases from V and 8 bases from J, with 18 bases between. The CDR3 runs 15 residues. DNA for the CDR3: TGCGCCAGCAGTCAACCTAACCAGACAGGCTTGGGCTACACCTTC. It specifies CASSQPNQTGLGYTF.

V usage is TRBV5-4 and J usage is TRBJ1-6; no definite D call. Trimming left V 4 bases short and J 5 bases short, with 13 bases between. The CDR3 contains 15 residues. Germline values: CDR1 SGHNT, CDR2 YYREEE (reference sequence). The CDR3 loop is CASSDTRANNSPLHF. The CDR3 DNA is TGTGCCAGCAGCGACACCCGGGCCAATAATTCACCCCTCCACTTT.

V gene TRBV18 combines with J gene TRBJ1-2, with D uncertain. V gave up 2 bases and J gave up 4 bases, with 14 bases separating them. There are 15 residues in the CDR3. Looked up from germline, CDR1 is KGHSH and CDR2 is LQKENI. The DNA for the CDR3 is TGTGCCAGCTCACCAGAGCACAGCCCCAGCTATGGCTACACCTTC. Translating gives CASSPEHSPSYGYTF. The complete variable domain, with remaining parts taken from reference TRBV18 and TRBJ1-2, reads NAGVMQNPRHLVRRRGQEARLRCSPMKGHSHVYWYRQLPEEGLKFMVYLQKENIIDESGMPKERFSAEFPKEGPSILRIQQVVRGDSAAYFCASSPEHSPSYGYTFGSGTRLTVV.